Presented here are 23 T cell receptor beta chains from one specimen sequenced in a study of cytomegalovirus exposure and HLA in healthy donors. It was with 60 Vbeta and 13 Jbeta primers that the PCR ran. The table came from immunoSEQ multiplex PCR; TCRdb's copy has only in-frame clones and leaves some out. Among under 200,000 clones listed, around 73% were seen once. The sample consisted of PBMCs. The receptors were sampled from a man in his sixties in good health and CMV-seronegative.

The chain has TRBV5-6 and TRBJ2-7, with 11 bases identical to TRBD1. J lost 6 bases, V lost 2 bases, and 4 bases had no gene match. The CDR3 totals 14 residues. Germline assignment: CDR1 SGHDT and CDR2 YYEEEE. Here the CDR3 DNA reads TGTGCCAGCAGCTTCGGACAGGGGGCGAGCGAGCAGTACTTC. It codes for CASSFGQGASEQYF.

A few counts support this clone. This chain links TRBV5-1 with TRBJ2-7; 12 positions agree with TRBD2. J lost 2 bases, V lost 1 base, and 4 bases had no gene match. The length of the CDR3 is 16 residues. Germline-derived CDR1 and CDR2 are SGHRS and YFSETQ. CDR3 loop: CASSLTSGGTTYEQYF. Here the CDR3 DNA reads TGCGCCAGCAGCTTGACTAGCGGGGGGACTACCTACGAGCAGTACTTC.

The chain has TRBV2 and TRBJ2-1; the match to TRBD1 covers 8 bases. J lost 4 bases, V lost 4 bases, and 6 bases had no gene match. The CDR3 is 15 residues long. From germline, CDR1 is SNHLY and CDR2 FYNNEI. CDR3 sequence (DNA): TGTGCCAGCAGTGTGATTGACAGGGGATACAATGAGCAGTTCTTC. It translates to CASSVIDRGYNEQFF.

This sequence joins TRBV6-6 and TRBJ1-5; D is undetermined. The CDR3 spans 15 residues. Germline CDR1 MNHNY, CDR2 SVGAGI (reference sequence). Trimming left V 5 bases short and J 1 base short, with 12 bases between. The CDR3 loop is CASSRGGTSNQPQHF. CDR3 nucleotides: TGTGCCAGCAGTCGCGGCGGCACGAGCAATCAGCCCCAGCATTTT.

The sample holds a few counts of this clone. The J gene is TRBJ2-1, the V gene TRBV28, with a weak D call TRBD1 (5 bases). V lost 5 bases, J lost 6 bases, and 14 bases lay in between. The CDR3 is 14 amino acids. Per the germline V gene, CDR1 is MDHEN and CDR2 is SYDVKM. CDR3 sequence (DNA): TGTGCCAGCAGTCAGATTGCAGGGTTCAATGAGCAGTTCTTC. As protein: CASSQIAGFNEQFF.

A word on this clone: The germline gene is not matched at one end of the junction; a read error may be the cause. The chain employs TRBV10-1 and TRBJ1-5; tentatively, D is TRBD1 (5 bases). Germline assignment: CDR1 WNHNN and CDR2 SYGVQD (reference sequence). The CDR3 spans 17 residues. The CDR3 DNA sequence: TGCGCCAGCAGTGAGTCGCCGAGACAGTTTAGTAATCAGCCCCAGAATTTT. It codes for CASSESPRQFSNQPQNF.

The genes are TRBV6-1 and TRBJ1-5; TRBD1 is a possible D gene (6 bases). Germline loops: CDR1 MNHNS, CDR2 SASEGT. Deletions cut 3 bases from V and 11 bases from J, with 17 bases between. This CDR3 contains 14 residues. CDR3 in amino acids: CASSDLGGGRAQHF. For the CDR3, the DNA is TGTGCCAGCAGTGATTTAGGGGGGGGCAGAGCCCAGCATTTT.

This chain connects TRBV9 to TRBJ2-7; weak D call: TRBD1 (5 bases). Trimming stripped 1 base from V and 5 bases from J, with 16 bases between. The CDR3 is 15 amino acids. Germline assignment: CDR1 SGDLS and CDR2 YYNGEE. This CDR3 reads CASSVLSGQGNEQYF. As DNA, the CDR3 is TGTGCCAGCAGCGTATTGAGTGGGCAGGGCAACGAGCAGTACTTC.

This clone was seen more than once but under ten times. This CDR3 is also generated by other DNA sequences in the sample. This chain joins TRBV11-2 and TRBJ2-2; 8 bases fit TRBD1. Unmatched junction bases numbered 0, after V lost 1 base and J lost 5 bases. Germline CDR1 and CDR2: SGHAT and FQNNGV. The CDR3 is 14 residues long. As DNA, the CDR3 is TGTGCCAGCAGCTTAGGACAGGGGACCGGGGAGCTGTTTTTT. This translates into CASSLGQGTGELFF. Supplemented by reference TRBV11-2 and TRBJ2-2, the full variable domain reads EAGVAQSPRYKIIEKRQSVAFWCNPISGHATLYWYQQILGQGPKLLIQFQNNGVVDDSQLPKDRFSAERLKGVDSTLKIQPAKLEDSAVYLCASSLGQGTGELFFGEGSRLTVL.

This chain joins TRBV7-9 and TRBJ2-5, with 7 bases aligning to TRBD2. CDR1 is SEHNR, CDR2 FQNEAQ, per germline (reference sequence). V gave up 1 base and J gave up 4 bases; unmatched junction bases: 0. The CDR3 runs 13 residues. In DNA, the CDR3 is TGTGCCAGCAGCTTAGGCGGGGGAGAGACCCAGTACTTC. It codes for CASSLGGGETQYF.

This clone occurred a few times. This chain links TRBV5-1 with TRBJ2-3; D is uncertain. The V gene's germline CDR1 is SGHRS and CDR2 YFSETQ. This CDR3 spans 15 amino acids. Trimming stripped 0 bases from V and 2 bases from J, with 10 bases between. The CDR3 loop is CASSLGGTYTDTQYF. CDR3 DNA: TGCGCCAGCAGCTTGGGCGGCACCTACACAGATACGCAGTATTTT.

In the case of this clone: Other DNA sequences within the sample encode an identical CDR3. This chain links TRBV19 with TRBJ1-5; a weak D match, TRBD1 (6 bases). The V gene's germline CDR1 is LNHDA and CDR2 SQIVND (reference sequence). Trimming cost V 5 bases and J 6 bases, with 14 bases left between them. The CDR3 is 14 amino acids. The DNA of the CDR3 is TGTGCCAGTAGTGGGACGGGGGGCGGTCAGCCCCAGCATTTT. It translates to CASSGTGGGQPQHF.

The rearrangement joins TRBV23-1 to TRBJ2-7; TRBD2 matches at 13 bases. TRBV23-1 is placed among ORFs of uncertain function. Trimming took 3 bases from V and 3 from J; bases not matched to a gene: 17. The CDR3 has 20 amino acids. Here the CDR3 reads CASSHPGVGTSGMMDYEQYF. CDR3 bases: TGCGCCAGCAGTCACCCAGGAGTGGGGACTAGCGGGATGATGGACTACGAGCAGTACTTC.

This clone showed up just a few times. This chain uses TRBV4-1 with TRBJ2-7; 11 bases are a match to TRBD2. In germline, CDR1 is MGHRA, CDR2 YSYEKL. The CDR3 extends over 22 amino acids. With 3 bases clipped from V and 0 bases from J, the junction kept 22 bases outside the gene matches. The CDR3 nucleotides read TGCGCCAGCAGCCATTTTTCACTACCGGGACTAGCGGTGGGGACGAGCTCCTACGAGCAGTACTTC. This sequence encodes CASSHFSLPGLAVGTSSYEQYF.

The chain employs TRBV7-2 and TRBJ1-2; maybe TRBD1 (5 bases). This CDR3 has 11 amino acids. Germline CDR1 is SGHTA and CDR2 is FQGNSA. Trimming cost V 5 bases and J 13 bases, with 14 bases left between them. The CDR3 sequence is CASSTGTFPTF. Here the CDR3 DNA reads TGTGCCAGCAGCACCGGGACTTTCCCCACCTTC.

The chain is built from TRBV29-1 and TRBJ2-6, with D tentatively TRBD2 (6 bases). This CDR3 is 15 amino acids long. V was pared by 6 bases and J by 0 bases, with 12 bases between. CDR1 SQVTM and CDR2 ANQGSEA come from the germline V gene. The CDR3 sequence: CSVRDGHSGANVLTF. The CDR3 DNA follows: TGCAGCGTGCGGGACGGCCACTCTGGGGCCAACGTCCTGACTTTC.

This chain joins TRBV13 and TRBJ2-3; a possible D gene is TRBD1 (5 bases). In germline, CDR1 is PRHDT, CDR2 FYEKMQ (reference sequence). V lost 2 bases, J lost 4 bases, and 10 bases lay in between. This CDR3 is 14 amino acids long. The CDR3 region has the DNA TGTGCCAGCAGCTTACCCAGGGTGGCAGATACGCAGTATTTT. Residues: CASSLPRVADTQYF.

The chain joins TRBV10-3 to TRBJ2-2; weak D call: TRBD1 (6 bases). V was trimmed by 2 bases and J by 6 bases, leaving 16 bases between them. CDR3 length: 16 amino acids. The V gene's germline CDR1 is ENHRY and CDR2 SYGVKD. CDR3 DNA: TGTGCCATCAGTGAGCCGGCGAGGGGGAGTCCCGGGGAGCTGTTTTTT. It is translated as CAISEPARGSPGELFF.

This sequence joins TRBV27 and TRBJ2-2, with D maybe TRBD2 (6 bases). CDR1 is MNHEY and CDR2 is SMNVEV in the germline V gene (reference sequence). The CDR3 spans 20 residues. The V end was cut by 6 bases, the J end by 0 bases, with 26 bases between. CDR3 nucleotide sequence: TGTGCCAGCAGCCCTTTAATCTCAGGACTACTCCTCCCGAACACCGGGGAGCTGTTTTTT. It is translated as CASSPLISGLLLPNTGELFF.

This clone was detected only once. This chain joins TRBV28 and TRBJ2-7; TRBD2 aligns across 9 bases. The CDR3 has 15 amino acids. Germline V gene data show CDR1 as MDHEN and CDR2 as SYDVKM. The V segment lost 3 bases and the J segment 6 bases; nucleotides outside the gene matches: 9. CDR3 loop: CASSFLISGSSEQYF. Here the CDR3 DNA reads TGTGCCAGCAGTTTTCTTATTAGCGGGAGTTCCGAGCAGTACTTC.

The rearrangement uses TRBV28 and TRBJ2-1; 7 bases align to TRBD1. The ends lost 5 bases at V and 10 bases at J; junction bases unmatched: 14. The CDR3 spans 15 residues. Germline V lookup: CDR1 MDHEN, CDR2 SYDVKM. The CDR3 sequence is CASSRINRGLSEQFF. The CDR3 DNA sequence: TGTGCCAGCAGTCGAATTAACAGGGGTTTATCGGAGCAGTTCTTC. The full variable domain, rest sourced from reference TRBV28 and TRBJ2-1, is DVKVTQSSRYLVKRTGEKVFLECVQDMDHENMFWYRQDPGLGLRLIYFSYDVKMKEKGDIPEGYSVSREKKERFSLILESASTNQTSMYLCASSRINRGLSEQFFGPGTRLTVL.

The chain employs TRBV20-1 and TRBJ1-1; D gene ambiguous. V lost 3 bases to trimming and J lost 8 bases, with 10 bases between them. The CDR3 totals 11 residues. Germline V lookup: CDR1 DFQATT, CDR2 SNEGSKA (reference sequence). CDR3 in DNA: TGCAGTGCTAGCGCGGAGACCGAAGCTTTCTTT. This sequence encodes CSASAETEAFF.

This clone was seen a handful of times. The CDR3 bases are TGTGCCAGCAGCAAAGCCCTCCCAGGGGATCCCAAGCCCCCGAACACCGGGGAGCTGTTTTTT. This encodes CASSKALPGDPKPPNTGELFF. This chain joins TRBV21-1 and TRBJ2-2; TRBD1, the table's D call, lacks a check against the DNA. TRBV21-1 is classified as a pseudogene. The CDR3 length is 21 residues.